The sequence of this T cell receptor (beta chain) was determined in a study of blood T cells in healthy people across ages. Germline CDR1 is MDHEN and CDR2 is SYDVKM. The trim removed 4 bases at V and 3 bases at J, leaving 2 bases unmatched. This CDR3 spans 13 amino acids. Study-level points and caveats: Long-lived donors had more naive CD4+ cells and higher diversity than aged donors.

Regarding this clonotype: Its antigen is as yet unknown.

Donors ranged from about 6 to 90 years old and were healthy Caucasians in Russia. The total RNA that was extracted per sample amounted to at least 5 micrograms. Primers used in a second PCR of roughly 7 to 12 cycles were a sample-barcoded 5' primer and a J-beta primer mix. Each sample yielded at least 2.5 million CDR3-containing paired-end reads. TCRdb re-derived calls from the 5' RACE reads in MiXCR, one entry per CDR3 protein. The sample carries roughly 680,000 distinct CDR3 sequences, around a fifth recorded once. Sequenced input: blood. The TCR originated in a man aged 70 or older in good health. This chain uses TRBV28 with TRBJ2-7; 8 bases map to TRBD1. The CDR3 DNA reads as TGTGCCAGCAGTTCCAGGGGGCGCTACGAGCAGTACTTC. Translation gives CASSSRGRYEQYF.